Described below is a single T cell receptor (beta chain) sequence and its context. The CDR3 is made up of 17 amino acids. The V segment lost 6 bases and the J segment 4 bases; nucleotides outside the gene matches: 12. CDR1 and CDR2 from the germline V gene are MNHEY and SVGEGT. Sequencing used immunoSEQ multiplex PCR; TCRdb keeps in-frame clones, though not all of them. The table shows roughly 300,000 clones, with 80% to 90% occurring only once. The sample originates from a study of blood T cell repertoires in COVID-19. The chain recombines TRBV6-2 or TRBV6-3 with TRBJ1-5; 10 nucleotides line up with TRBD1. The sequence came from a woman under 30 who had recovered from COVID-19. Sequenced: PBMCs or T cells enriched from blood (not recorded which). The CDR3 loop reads CASSHRDRGMGNQPQHF. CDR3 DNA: TGTGCCAGCAGCCACCGGGACAGGGGTATGGGGAATCAGCCCCAGCATTTT.